This T cell receptor beta chain was retrieved from a study of OX40 agonist ivuxolimab in advanced cancers. Study overall: Ivuxolimab, an agonist antibody against OX40 (CD134), was given to patients. Those enrolled were 70% to 85% male, with a mean age of around 55 years and ages from roughly 20 to 85. General study points: The study did not work out the antigen specificity of the expanded peripheral T cells. Low clonal expansion, among the lowest seen, marked partial responders at 0.1-3.0 mg/kg.

This CDR3 region has 14 residues. Comments on this clone: Its antigen is undetermined.

The protocol was immunoSEQ multiplex PCR, while the TCRdb copy is restricted to in-frame clones and leaves out a portion. The sample contains some 54,000 clones, about 86% of which appear only once. This chain uses TRBV1 with TRBJ2-2. TRBV1 is a listed pseudogene. This receptor was obtained from an adult with an advanced solid tumor such as melanoma, head and neck, liver or kidney cancer. Sequenced material: CD4+ or CD8+ T cells sorted from blood, taken in a trial of the OX40 agonist ivuxolimab. The CDR3 bases are TGCACCAGCAGCCTGGGGTCACACACCGGGGAGCTGTTTTTT. This encodes CTSSLGSHTGELFF.